This T cell receptor (beta chain) was retrieved from a study of human T cells and chemical hapten exposure. Germline CDR1 reads SGHNT; CDR2 reads YYREEE (reference sequence). The CDR3 length is 17 residues. V shed 4 bases, J shed 0 bases, and the junction held 10 bases outside the gene matches. TCRdb processed the RACE reads anew with MiXCR; each CDR3 protein has one entry. The table records about 98,000 distinct CDR3 sequences, less than 14% of them present only once. The sample holds many counts of this clonotype. Specified time point: pre-sensitization, week 0. Treatment here: therapeutic diphenylcyclopropenone sensitization with weekly scalp DPC.

Sequences were derived from whole blood, sampled in connection with sensitization to the hapten diphenylcyclopropenone (DPC). The V call is TRBV5-4, the J call TRBJ2-3; 8 bases fit TRBD1. The receptor was derived from a woman in her sixties with alopecia areata. Some clones in this sample may be carry-over from other donors' samples. The CDR3 loop is CASSAPPTGVSTDTQYF. In DNA form, the CDR3 reads TGTGCCAGCAGCGCGCCGCCGACAGGGGTTAGCACAGATACGCAGTATTTT.